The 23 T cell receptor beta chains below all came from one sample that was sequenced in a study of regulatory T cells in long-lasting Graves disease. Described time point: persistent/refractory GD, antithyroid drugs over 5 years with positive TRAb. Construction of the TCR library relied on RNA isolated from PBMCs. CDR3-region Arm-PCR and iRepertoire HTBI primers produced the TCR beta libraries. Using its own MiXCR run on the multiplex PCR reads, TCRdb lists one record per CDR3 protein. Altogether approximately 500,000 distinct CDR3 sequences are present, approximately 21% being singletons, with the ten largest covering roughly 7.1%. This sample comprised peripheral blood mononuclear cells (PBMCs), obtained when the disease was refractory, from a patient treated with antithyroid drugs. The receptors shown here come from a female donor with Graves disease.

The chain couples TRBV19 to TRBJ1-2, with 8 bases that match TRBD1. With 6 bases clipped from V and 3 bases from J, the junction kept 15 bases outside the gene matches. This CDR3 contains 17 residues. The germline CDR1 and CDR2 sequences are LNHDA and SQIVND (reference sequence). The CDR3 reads CASSVSAGGMVHYGYTF. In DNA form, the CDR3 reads TGTGCCAGTAGCGTATCCGCAGGGGGCATGGTTCACTATGGCTACACCTTC.

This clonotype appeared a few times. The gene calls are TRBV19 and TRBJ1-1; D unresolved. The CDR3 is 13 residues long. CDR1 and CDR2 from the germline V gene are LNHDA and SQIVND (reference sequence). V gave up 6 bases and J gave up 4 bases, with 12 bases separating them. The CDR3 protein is CASSSSTGTEAFF. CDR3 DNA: TGTGCCAGTAGCTCTTCAACGGGCACTGAAGCTTTCTTT.

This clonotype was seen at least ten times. In DNA, the CDR3 is TGTGCCAGCAGAGGGGGGGGAGCGGGGCAAGAGACCCAGTACTTC. Its protein is CASRGGGAGQETQYF. The chain recombines TRBV12-3 or TRBV12-4 with TRBJ2-5, with D possibly matching TRBD2 (7 bases). CDR3 size: 15 residues. V dropped 6 bases and J dropped 2 bases, with 16 bases sitting between them.

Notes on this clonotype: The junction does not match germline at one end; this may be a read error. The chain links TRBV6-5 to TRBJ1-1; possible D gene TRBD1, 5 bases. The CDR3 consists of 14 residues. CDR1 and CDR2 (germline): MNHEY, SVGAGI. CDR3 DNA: TGTGCCAGCAGTTGGGGGGTAATGAACGCTGAAGCTTTCTTT. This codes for CASSWGVMNAEAFF.

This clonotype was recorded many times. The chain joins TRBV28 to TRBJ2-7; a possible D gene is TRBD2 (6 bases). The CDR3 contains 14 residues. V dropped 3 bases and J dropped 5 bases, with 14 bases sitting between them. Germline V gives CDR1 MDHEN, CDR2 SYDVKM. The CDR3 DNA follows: TGTGCCAGCAGTTTCCGCGGGGCCCGGAACGAGCAGTACTTC. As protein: CASSFRGARNEQYF.

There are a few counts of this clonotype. CDR3 DNA sequence: TGTGCCAGCAGCAACGACCCCCGAGAGGCCTATGGCTACACCTTC. Residues: CASSNDPREAYGYTF. J is TRBJ1-2 and V is TRBV12-3 or TRBV12-4; no reliable D call. The CDR3 runs to 15 residues. The V gene lost 6 bases and the J gene lost 4 bases, with 18 bases spanning the gap.

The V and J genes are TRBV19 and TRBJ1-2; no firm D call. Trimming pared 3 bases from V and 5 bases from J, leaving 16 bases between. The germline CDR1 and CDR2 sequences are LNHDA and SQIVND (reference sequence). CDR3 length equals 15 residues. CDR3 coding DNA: TGTGCCAGTAGTATGGCCGACCGTCGGGTATATGGCTACACCTTC. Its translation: CASSMADRRVYGYTF.

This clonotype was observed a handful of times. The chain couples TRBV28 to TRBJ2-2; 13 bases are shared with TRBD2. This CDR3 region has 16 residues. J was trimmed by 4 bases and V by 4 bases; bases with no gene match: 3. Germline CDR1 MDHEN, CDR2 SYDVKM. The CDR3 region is CASSSRLAGGTGELFF. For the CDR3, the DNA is TGTGCCAGCAGTTCTAGACTAGCGGGGGGCACCGGGGAGCTGTTTTTT.

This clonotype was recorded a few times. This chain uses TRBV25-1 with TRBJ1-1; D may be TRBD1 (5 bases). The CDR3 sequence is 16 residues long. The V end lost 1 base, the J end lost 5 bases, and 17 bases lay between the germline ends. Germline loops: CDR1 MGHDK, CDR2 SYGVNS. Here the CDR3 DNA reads TGTGCCAGCAGTGAATCGGTTAAGGTTGGGGGGACTGAAGCTTTCTTT. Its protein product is CASSESVKVGGTEAFF.

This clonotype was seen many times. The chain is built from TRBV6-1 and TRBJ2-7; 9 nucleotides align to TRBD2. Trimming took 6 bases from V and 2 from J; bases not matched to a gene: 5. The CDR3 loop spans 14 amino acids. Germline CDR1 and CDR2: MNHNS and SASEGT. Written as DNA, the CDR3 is TGTGCCAGCAGACAAGCGGGAGGCGCCTACGAGCAGTACTTC. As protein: CASRQAGGAYEQYF.

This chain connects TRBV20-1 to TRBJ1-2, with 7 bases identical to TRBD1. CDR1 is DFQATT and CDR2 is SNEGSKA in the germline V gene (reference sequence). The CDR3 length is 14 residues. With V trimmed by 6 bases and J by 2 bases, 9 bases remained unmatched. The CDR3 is CSAERDSSNYGYTF. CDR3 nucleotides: TGCAGTGCGGAACGGGACAGTTCGAACTATGGCTACACCTTC.

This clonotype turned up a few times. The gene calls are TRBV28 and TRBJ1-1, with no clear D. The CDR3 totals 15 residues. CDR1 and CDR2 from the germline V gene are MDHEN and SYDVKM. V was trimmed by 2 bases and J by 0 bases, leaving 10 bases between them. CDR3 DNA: TGTGCCAGCAGTTTAAATCCCCTTTTGAACACTGAAGCTTTCTTT. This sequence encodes CASSLNPLLNTEAFF. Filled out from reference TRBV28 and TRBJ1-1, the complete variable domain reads DVKVTQSSRYLVKRTGEKVFLECVQDMDHENMFWYRQDPGLGLRLIYFSYDVKMKEKGDIPEGYSVSREKKERFSLILESASTNQTSMYLCASSLNPLLNTEAFFGQGTRLTVV.

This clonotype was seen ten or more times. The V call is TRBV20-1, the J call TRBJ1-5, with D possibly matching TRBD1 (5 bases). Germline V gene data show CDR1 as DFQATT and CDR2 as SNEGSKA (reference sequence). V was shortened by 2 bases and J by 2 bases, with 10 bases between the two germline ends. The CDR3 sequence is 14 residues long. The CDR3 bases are TGCAGTGCTAGAACTCAGGGAGGCAATCAGCCCCAGCATTTT. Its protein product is CSARTQGGNQPQHF.

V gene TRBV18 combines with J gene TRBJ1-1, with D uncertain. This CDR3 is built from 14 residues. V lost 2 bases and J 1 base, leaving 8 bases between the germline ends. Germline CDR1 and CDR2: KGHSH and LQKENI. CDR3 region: CASSPRQTNTEAFF. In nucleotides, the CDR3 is TGTGCCAGCTCACCAAGGCAGACGAACACTGAAGCTTTCTTT.

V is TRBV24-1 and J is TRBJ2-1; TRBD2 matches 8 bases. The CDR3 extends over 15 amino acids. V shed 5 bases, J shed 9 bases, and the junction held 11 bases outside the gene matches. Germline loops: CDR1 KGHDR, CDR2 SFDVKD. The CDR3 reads CATSVERELRGEQFF. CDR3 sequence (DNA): TGTGCCACCAGTGTAGAGCGGGAGTTGAGGGGTGAGCAGTTCTTC.

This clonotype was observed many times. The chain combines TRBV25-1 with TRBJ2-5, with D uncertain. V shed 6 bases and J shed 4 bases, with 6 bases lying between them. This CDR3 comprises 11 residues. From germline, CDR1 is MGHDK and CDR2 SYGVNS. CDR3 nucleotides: TGTGCCAGCAGACTCGGAGAGACCCAGTACTTC. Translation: CASRLGETQYF.

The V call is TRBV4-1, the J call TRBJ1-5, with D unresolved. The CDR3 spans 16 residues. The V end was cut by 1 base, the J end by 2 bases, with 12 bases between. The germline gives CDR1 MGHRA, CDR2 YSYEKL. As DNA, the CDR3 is TGCGCCAGCAGCCAAGTTGTGTCCACCGGCAATCAGCCCCAGCATTTT. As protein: CASSQVVSTGNQPQHF.

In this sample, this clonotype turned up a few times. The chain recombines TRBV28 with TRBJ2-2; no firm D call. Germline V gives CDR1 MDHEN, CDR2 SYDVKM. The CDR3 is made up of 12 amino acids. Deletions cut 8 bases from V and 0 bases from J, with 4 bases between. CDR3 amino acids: CASGANTGELFF. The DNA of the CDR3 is TGTGCCAGCGGAGCGAACACCGGGGAGCTGTTTTTT.

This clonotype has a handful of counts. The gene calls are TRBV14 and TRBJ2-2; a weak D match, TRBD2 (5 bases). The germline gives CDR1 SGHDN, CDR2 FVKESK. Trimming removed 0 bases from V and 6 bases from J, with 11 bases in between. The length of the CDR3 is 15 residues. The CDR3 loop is CASSQDYSGAGELFF. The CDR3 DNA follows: TGTGCCAGCAGCCAAGACTACTCCGGGGCCGGGGAGCTGTTTTTT.

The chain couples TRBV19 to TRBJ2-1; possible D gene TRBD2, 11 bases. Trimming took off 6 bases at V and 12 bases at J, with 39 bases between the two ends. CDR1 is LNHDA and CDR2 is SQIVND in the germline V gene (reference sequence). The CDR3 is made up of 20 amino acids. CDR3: CASRTPGTGETSGNRGGQFF. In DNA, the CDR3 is TGTGCCAGTAGGACCCCGGGGACAGGGGAGACTAGCGGGAATAGGGGTGGGCAGTTCTTC.

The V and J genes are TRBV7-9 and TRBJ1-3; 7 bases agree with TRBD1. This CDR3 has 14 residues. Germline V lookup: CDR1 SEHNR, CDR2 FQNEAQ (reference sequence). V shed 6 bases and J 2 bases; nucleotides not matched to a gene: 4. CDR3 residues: CASRTDRAGNTIYF. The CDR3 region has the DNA TGTGCCAGCAGGACCGACAGGGCTGGAAACACCATATATTTT.

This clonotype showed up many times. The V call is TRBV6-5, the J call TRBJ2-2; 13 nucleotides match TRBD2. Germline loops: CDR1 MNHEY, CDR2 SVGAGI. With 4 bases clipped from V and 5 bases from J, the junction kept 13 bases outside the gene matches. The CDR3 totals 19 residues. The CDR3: CASSSFRGLAGDQTGELFF. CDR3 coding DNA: TGTGCCAGCAGTTCCTTTCGCGGACTAGCGGGAGATCAAACCGGGGAGCTGTTTTTT.

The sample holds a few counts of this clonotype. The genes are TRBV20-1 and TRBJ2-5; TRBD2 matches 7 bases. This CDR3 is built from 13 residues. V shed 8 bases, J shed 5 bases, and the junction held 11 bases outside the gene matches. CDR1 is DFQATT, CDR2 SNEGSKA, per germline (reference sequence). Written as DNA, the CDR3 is TGCAGTAGGGCCGTGGGGGGGACGGAGACCCAGTACTTC. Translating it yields CSRAVGGTETQYF.